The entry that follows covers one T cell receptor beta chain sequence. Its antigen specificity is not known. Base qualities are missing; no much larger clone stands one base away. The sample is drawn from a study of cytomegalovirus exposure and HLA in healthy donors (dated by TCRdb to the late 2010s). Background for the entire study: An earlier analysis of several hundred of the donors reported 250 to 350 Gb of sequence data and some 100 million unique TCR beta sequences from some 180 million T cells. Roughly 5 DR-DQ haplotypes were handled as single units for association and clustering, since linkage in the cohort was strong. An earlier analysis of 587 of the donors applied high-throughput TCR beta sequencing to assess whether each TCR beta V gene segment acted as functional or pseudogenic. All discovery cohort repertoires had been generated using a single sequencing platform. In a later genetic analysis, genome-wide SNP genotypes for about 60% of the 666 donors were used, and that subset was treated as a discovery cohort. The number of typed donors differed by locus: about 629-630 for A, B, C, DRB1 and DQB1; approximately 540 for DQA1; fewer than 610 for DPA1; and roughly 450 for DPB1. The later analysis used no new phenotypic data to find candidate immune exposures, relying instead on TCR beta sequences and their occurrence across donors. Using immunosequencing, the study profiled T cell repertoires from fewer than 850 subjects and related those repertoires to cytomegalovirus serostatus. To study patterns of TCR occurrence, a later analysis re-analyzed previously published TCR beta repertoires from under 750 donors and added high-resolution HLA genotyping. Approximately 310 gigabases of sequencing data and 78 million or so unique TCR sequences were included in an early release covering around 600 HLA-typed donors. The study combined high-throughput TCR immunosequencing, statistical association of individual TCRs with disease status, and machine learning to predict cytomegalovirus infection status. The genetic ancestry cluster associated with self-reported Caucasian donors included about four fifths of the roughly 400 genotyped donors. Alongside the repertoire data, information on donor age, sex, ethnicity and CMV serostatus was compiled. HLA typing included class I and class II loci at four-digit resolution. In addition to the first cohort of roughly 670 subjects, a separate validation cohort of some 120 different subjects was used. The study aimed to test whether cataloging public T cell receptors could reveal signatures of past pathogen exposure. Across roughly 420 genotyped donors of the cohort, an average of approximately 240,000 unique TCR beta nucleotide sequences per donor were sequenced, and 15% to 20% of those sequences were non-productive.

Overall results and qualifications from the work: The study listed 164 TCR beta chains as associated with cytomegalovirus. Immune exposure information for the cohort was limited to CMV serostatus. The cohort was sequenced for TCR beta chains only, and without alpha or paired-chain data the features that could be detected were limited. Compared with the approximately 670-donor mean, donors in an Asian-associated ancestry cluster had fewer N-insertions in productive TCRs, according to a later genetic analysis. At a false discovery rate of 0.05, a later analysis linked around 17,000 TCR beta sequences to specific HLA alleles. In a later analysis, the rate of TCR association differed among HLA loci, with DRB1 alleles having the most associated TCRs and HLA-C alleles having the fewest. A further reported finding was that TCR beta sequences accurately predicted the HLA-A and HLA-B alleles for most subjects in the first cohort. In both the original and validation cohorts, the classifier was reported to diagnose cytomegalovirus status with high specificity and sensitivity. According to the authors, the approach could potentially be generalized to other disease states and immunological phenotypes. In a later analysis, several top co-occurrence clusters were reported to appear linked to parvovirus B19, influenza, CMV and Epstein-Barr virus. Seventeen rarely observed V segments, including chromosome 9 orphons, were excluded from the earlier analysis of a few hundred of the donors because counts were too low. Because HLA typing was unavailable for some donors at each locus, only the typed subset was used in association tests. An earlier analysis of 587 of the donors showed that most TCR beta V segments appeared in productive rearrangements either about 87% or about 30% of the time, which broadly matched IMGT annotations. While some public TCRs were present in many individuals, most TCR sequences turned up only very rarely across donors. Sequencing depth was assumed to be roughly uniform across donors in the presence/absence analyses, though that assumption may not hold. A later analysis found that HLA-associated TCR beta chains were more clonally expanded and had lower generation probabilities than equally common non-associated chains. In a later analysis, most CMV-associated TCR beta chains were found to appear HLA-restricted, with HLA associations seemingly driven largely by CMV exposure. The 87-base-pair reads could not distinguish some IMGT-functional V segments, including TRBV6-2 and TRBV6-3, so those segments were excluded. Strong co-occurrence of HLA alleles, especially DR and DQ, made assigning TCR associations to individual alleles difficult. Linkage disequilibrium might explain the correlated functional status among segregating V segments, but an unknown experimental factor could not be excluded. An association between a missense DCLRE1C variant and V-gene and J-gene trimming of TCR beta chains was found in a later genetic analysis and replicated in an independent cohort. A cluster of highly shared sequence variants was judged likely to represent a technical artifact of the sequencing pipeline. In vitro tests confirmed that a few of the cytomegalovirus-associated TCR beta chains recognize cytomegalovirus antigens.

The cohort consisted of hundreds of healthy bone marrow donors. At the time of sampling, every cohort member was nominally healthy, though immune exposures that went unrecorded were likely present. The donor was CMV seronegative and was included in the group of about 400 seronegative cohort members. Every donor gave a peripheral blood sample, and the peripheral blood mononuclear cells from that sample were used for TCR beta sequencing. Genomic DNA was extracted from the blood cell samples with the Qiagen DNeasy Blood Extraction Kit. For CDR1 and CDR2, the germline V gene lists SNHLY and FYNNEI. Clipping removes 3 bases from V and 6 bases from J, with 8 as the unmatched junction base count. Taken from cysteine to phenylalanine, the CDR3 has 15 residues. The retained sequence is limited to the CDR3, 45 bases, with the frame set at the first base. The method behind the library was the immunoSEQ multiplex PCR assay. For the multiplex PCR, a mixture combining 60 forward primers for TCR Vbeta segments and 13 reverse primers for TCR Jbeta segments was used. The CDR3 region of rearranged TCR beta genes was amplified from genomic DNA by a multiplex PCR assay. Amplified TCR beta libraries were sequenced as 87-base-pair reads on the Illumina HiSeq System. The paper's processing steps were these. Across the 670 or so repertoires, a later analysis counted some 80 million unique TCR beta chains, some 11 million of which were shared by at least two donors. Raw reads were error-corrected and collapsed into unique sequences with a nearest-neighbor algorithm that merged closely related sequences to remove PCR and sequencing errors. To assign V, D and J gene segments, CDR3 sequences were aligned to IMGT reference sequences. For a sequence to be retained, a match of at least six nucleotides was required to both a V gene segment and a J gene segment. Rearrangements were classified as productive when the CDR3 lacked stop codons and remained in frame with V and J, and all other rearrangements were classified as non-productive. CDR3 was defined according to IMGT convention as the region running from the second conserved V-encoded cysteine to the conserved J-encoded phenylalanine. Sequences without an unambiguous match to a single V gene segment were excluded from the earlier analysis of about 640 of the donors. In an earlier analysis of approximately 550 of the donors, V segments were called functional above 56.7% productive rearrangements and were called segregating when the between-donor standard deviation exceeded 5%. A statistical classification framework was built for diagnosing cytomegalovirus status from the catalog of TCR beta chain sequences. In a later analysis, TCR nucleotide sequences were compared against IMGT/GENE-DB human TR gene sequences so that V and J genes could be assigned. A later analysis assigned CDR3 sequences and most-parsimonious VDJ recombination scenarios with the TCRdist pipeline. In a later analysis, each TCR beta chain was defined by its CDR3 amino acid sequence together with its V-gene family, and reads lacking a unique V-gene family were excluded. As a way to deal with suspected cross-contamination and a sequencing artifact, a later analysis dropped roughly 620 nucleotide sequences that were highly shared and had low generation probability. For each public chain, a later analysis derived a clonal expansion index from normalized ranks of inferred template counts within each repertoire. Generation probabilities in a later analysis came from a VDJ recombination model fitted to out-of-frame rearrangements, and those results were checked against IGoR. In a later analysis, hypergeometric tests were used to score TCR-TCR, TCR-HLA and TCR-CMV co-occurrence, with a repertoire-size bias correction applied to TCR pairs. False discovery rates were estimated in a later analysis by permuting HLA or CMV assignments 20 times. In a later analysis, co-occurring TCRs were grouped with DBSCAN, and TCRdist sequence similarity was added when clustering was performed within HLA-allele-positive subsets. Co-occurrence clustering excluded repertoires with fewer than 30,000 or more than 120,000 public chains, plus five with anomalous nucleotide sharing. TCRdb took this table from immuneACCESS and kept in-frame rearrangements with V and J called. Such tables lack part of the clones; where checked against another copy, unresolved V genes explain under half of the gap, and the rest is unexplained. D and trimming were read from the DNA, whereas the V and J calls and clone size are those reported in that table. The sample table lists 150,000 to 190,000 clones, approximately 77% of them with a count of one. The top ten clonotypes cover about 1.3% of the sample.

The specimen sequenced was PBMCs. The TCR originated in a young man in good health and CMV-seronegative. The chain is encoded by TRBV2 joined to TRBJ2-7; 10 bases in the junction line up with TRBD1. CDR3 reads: CASSDRDRGRSEQYF. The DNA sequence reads TGTGCCAGCAGTGATCGGGACAGGGGAAGGAGCGAGCAGTACTTC.